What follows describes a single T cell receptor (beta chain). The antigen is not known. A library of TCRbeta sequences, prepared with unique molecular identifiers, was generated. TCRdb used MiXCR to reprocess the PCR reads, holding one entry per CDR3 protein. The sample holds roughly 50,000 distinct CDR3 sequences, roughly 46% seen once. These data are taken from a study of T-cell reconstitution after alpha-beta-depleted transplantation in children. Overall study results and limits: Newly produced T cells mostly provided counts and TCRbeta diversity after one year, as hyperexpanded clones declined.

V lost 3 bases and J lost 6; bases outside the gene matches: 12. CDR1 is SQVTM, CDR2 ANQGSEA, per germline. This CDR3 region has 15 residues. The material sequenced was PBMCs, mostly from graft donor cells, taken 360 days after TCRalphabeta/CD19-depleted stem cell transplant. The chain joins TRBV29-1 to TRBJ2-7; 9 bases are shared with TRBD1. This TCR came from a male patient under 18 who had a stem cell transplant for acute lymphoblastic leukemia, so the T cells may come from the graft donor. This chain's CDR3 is CSVDDGTGWRGEQYF. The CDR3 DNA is TGCAGCGTTGACGACGGGACAGGGTGGCGCGGCGAGCAGTACTTC.